This T cell receptor beta chain comes out of a study of T-cell reconstitution after alpha-beta-depleted transplantation in children (dated by TCRdb to the mid-2010s). Some background on the complete study: Using TCR repertoire profiling, the study followed T-cell immune reconstitution in a quantitative way in children after TCRalphabeta/CD19-depleted allogeneic hematopoietic cell transplantation.

Points the paper makes about the study in general: The apparently early recovery of alphabetaT-cell counts about two months after transplant reportedly depended on only several hundred rapidly expanded clones that came from non-depleted graft cells. In some patients, the high TCRbeta diversity seen at day 60 was put down to recipient T cells and intrathymic progenitors that had survived conditioning. Over the following months the frequencies of hyperexpanded clones went down, and after one year T-cell counts and TCRbeta diversity were mostly credited to newly produced T cells.

To prepare the library, PCR was applied. Sequencing was performed on an Illumina HiSeq 2500. TCR libraries were prepared with molecular barcoding, using unique molecular identifiers to normalize TCRbeta repertoire quantification. TCRdb applied fastp at Q25 and MiXCR to the public reads, then kept only in-frame beta chains. One record per CDR3 amino acid sequence lists the most common genes and DNA. This sample comprises fewer than 700,000 distinct CDR3 sequences, over 10% of them detected only once. Over 2% of the sample belongs to the ten largest clones. Inclusive of the bounding cysteine and phenylalanine, the CDR3 is 19 residues long. Left in the record is the CDR3 DNA by itself, 57 bases read in frame from the first base. For CDR1 and CDR2, the germline V gene lists SGHRS and YFSETQ. After removal of 2 bases from V and 4 bases from J, the junction retains 15 bases not matched to a gene. With regard to this clonotype: Its recognized antigen is unknown. The input lacks base qualities; no much larger clone sits a single base away.

The treatment or condition label on this specimen signifies: allogeneic hematopoietic cell transplantation with graft depleted of TCRalphabeta T cells and CD19 B cells. The transplant recipients were children given TCRalphabeta/CD19-depleted allogeneic hematopoietic cell grafts. This clonotype originated in a male patient younger than 18 who had a stem cell transplant for acute myeloid leukemia, so the T cells may come from the graft donor. Sequencing was performed on PBMCs, mostly from graft donor cells, taken 360 days after TCRalphabeta/CD19-depleted stem cell transplant. In this chain, TRBV5-1 is recombined with TRBJ2-1; 10 bases in the junction line up with TRBD2. The DNA sequence is TGCGCCAGCAGCTTACGGGGACTAGCGTACGAATACTATTACAATGAGCAGTTCTTC. Translated, it gives CASSLRGLAYEYYYNEQFF.